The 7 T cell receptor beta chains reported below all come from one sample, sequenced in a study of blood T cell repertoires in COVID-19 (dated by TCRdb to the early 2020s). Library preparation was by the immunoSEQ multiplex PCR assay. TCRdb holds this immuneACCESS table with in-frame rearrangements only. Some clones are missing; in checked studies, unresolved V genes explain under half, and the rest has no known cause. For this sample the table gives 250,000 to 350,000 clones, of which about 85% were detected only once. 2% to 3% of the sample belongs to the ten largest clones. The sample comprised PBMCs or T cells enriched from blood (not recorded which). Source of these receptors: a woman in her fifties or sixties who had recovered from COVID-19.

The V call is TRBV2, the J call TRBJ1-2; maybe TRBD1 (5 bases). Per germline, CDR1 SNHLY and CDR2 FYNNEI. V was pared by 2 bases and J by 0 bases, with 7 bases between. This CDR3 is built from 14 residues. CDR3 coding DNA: TGTGCCAGCAGTGAAACAGGCGCTAACTATGGCTACACCTTC. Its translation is CASSETGANYGYTF.

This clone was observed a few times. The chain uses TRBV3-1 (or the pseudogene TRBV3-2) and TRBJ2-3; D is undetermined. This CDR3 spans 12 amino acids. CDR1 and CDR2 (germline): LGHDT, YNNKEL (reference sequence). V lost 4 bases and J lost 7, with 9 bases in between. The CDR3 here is CASSRLFHTQYF. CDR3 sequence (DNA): TGTGCCAGCAGCCGACTCTTCCATACGCAGTATTTT.

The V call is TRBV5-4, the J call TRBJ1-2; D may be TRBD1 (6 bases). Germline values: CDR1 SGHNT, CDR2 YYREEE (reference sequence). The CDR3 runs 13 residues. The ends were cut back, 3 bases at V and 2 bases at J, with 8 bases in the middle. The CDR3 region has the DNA TGTGCCAGCAGCTCGGGACAAAACTATGGCTACACCTTC. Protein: CASSSGQNYGYTF.

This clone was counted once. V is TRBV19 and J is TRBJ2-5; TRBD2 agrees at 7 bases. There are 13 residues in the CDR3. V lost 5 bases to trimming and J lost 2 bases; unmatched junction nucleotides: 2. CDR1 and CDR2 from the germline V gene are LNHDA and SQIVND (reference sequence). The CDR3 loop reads CASSGLVQETQYF. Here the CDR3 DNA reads TGTGCCAGTAGTGGACTAGTTCAAGAGACCCAGTACTTC.

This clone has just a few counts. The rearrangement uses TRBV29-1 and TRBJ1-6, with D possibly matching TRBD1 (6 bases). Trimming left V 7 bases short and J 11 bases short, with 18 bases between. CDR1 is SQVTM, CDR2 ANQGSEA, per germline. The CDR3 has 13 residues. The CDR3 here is CSAAGGAGAPLHF. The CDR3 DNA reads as TGCAGCGCCGCTGGGGGGGCAGGCGCACCCCTCCACTTT.

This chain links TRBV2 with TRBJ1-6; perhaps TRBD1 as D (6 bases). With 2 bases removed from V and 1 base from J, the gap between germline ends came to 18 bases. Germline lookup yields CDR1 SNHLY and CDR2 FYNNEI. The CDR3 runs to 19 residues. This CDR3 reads CASSELGVGGGSYNSPLHF. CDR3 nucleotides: TGTGCCAGCAGTGAATTGGGGGTGGGAGGGGGTTCCTATAATTCACCCCTCCACTTT.

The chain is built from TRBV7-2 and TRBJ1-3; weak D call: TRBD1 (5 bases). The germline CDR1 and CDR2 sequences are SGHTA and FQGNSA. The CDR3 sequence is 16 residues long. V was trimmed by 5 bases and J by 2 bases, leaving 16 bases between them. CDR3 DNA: TGTGCCAGCAGCCCATGGCTAGCGGGGGCTGGAAACACCATATATTTT. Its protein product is CASSPWLAGAGNTIYF.